This T cell receptor beta chain was identified during a study of glioma-infiltrating T cells after dendritic cell vaccination (dated by TCRdb to about 2016). In terms of the full investigation: A cohort of some 15 glioblastoma patients from Phase I and II dendritic cell vaccination trials was included, of whom 9 were newly diagnosed and 6 had recurrent disease. Patients received autologous tumor lysate-pulsed dendritic cell vaccination between about 2002 and 2013. The vaccine was prepared from monocyte-derived dendritic cells that were cultured for under 8 days with IL-4 and GM-CSF and then pulsed overnight with autologous tumor lysate. Three intradermal dendritic cell vaccine injections were administered to patients at biweekly intervals in the arm below the axilla. In glioblastoma patients vaccinated with dendritic cells, deep sequencing of TCR beta CDR3 regions served to measure tumor-infiltrating lymphocyte content and to compare repertoires between tumor and blood. Survival after dendritic cell vaccination was correlated with TCR sequencing metrics, including TIL content and tumor-blood repertoire overlap.

Based on the germline V gene (reference sequence), the CDR1 and CDR2 sequences are SGHNT and YYREEE. The cysteine opens and the phenylalanine closes a CDR3 of 15 amino acids. The CDR3 DNA has 45 bases and is translated from base 1. V is shortened by 0 bases, J by 4 bases, and the region joining them spans 11 bases. What the authors observed across the whole study: The cohort was small and heterogeneous, with few patients having full blood and tumor sets and even fewer initial-recurrent tumor pairs. Higher estimated pretreatment TIL content predicted longer time to progression and overall survival after dendritic cell vaccination. TCR clonality showed no direct relationship with survival, which suggests that a diverse polyclonal response may be important. The response model built on TCR overlap across three groups was characterized as speculative, with prospective validation still needed.

Of note for this clone: The target of this receptor is not known. No clone much larger than this one lies a single base away; base qualities are absent.

To be selected, patients needed enough residual fresh-frozen tumor tissue and more than two years of available survival data. Molecular status otherwise varied across the glioblastoma patients, but none of them carried an isocitrate dehydrogenase mutation. PBMC were collected before vaccination, two weeks after the third vaccination, and at tumor progression when it occurred. The Qiagen DNeasy Blood extraction Kit was used for extraction of genomic DNA. Using the immunoSEQ assay, TCRB CDR3 regions were amplified from roughly 2 micrograms of genomic DNA, or from all available DNA when less than that was on hand. The multiplex PCR relied on 60 forward primers for TCR V beta segments and 13 reverse primers for J beta segments. To estimate reads per starting template, synthetic control templates were spiked into each sample at limiting dilution. The Illumina HiSeq System generated sequencing reads of 87 bp. For the original study's pipeline: PCR and sequencing errors were removed by a nearest neighbor algorithm that merged closely related sequences. TCR overlap was measured as the percentage of unique tumor TCR beta sequences also present in the same patient's peripheral blood. TCRdb obtained this table from immuneACCESS and retained in-frame rearrangements with V and J assigned. These tables miss some clones; where compared with another copy, unresolved V genes account for less than half of the shortfall, and the remainder is unexplained. The V and J calls and clone size come from that table; D and trimming were worked out from the DNA. The sample table records roughly 52,000 clones; around 86% of these occur just once. Clones ranked in the top ten supply approximately 10% of the sample.

The TCR sequence derives from a human donor with glioblastoma. The chain joins TRBV5-4 to TRBJ1-3; no D segment can be confidently identified. Sequenced here: blood, sampled before dendritic cell vaccination. CDR3 reads: CASSLAGVAGNTIYF. At the DNA level, the sequence is TGTGCCAGCAGCTTGGCCGGGGTGGCCGGAAACACCATATATTTT.